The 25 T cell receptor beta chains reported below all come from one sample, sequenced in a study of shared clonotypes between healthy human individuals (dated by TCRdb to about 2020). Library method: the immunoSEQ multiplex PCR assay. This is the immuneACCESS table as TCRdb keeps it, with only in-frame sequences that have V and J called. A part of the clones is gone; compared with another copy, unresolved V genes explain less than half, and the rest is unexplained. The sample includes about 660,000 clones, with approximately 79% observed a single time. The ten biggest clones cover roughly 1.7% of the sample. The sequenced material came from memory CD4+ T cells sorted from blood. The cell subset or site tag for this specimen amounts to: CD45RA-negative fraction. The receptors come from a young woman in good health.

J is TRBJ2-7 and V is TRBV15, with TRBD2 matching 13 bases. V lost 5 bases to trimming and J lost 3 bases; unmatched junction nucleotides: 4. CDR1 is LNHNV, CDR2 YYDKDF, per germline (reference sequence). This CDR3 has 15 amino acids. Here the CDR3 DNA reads TGTGCCACCAGCGAAGGACTAGCGGGAGTCTACGAGCAGTACTTC. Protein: CATSEGLAGVYEQYF.

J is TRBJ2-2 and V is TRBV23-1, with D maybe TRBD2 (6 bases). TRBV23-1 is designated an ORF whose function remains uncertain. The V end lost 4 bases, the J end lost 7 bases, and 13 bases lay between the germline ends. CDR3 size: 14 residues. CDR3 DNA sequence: TGCGCCAGCAGTCCCCCGGTGGGGGGCGGGGAGCTGTTTTTT. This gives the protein CASSPPVGGGELFF.

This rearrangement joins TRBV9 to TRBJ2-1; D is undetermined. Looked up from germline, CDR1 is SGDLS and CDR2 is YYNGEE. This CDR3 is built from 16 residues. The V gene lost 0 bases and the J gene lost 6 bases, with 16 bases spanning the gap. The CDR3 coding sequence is TGTGCCAGCAGCGTAGTTGGGGATCTCGTGGTCAATGAGCAGTTCTTC. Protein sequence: CASSVVGDLVVNEQFF.

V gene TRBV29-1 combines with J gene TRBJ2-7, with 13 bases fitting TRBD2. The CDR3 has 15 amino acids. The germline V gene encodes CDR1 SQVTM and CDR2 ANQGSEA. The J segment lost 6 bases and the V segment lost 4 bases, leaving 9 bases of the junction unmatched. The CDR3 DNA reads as TGCAGCGTTGGAAGACTAGCGGGAGGTAGCGGCGAGCAGTACTTC. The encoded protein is CSVGRLAGGSGEQYF.

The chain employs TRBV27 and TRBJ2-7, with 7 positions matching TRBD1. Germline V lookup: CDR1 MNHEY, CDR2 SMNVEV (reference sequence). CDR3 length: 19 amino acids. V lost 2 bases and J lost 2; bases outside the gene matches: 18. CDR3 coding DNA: TGTGCCAGCAGTTTAAAGGGGGCAGCGAACCTAGACTATACCTACGAGCAGTACTTC. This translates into CASSLKGAANLDYTYEQYF.

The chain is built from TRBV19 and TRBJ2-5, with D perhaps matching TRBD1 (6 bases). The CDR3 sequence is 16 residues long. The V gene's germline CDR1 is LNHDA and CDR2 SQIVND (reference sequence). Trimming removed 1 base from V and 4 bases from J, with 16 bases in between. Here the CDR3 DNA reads TGTGCCAGTAGTATAGTTTGGGGGCCGGCGGTAGAGACCCAGTACTTC. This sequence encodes CASSIVWGPAVETQYF.

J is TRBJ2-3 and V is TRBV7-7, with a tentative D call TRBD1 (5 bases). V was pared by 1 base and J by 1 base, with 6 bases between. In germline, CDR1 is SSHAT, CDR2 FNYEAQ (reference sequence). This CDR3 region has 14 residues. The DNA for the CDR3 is TGTGCCAGCAGCTTAGTAGGGGGCACAGATACGCAGTATTTT. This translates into CASSLVGGTDTQYF.

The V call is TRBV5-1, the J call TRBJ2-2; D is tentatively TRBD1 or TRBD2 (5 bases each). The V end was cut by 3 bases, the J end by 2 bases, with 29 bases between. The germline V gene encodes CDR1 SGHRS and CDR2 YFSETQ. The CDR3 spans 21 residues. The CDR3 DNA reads TGCGCCAGCAGCTCCCCTAGGACAAATCCCCCGGGACGGCCTAACACCGGGGAGCTGTTTTTT. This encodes CASSSPRTNPPGRPNTGELFF.

The DNA for the CDR3 is TGTGCCTGGAGTCCCCAGGGTACAGCTTTCTTT. Protein: CAWSPQGTAFF. This chain joins TRBV30 and TRBJ1-1; TRBD1 might be the D (5 bases). Per germline, CDR1 GTSNPN and CDR2 SVGIG (reference sequence). The germline V and J ends were trimmed by 2 bases and 10 bases, with 11 bases remaining between them. The CDR3 totals 11 residues.

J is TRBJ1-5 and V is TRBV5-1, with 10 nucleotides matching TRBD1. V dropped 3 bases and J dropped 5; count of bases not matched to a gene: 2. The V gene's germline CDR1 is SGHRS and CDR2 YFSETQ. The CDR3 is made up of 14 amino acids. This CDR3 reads CASSYGTGDQPQHF. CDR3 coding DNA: TGCGCCAGCAGCTACGGGACAGGGGATCAGCCCCAGCATTTT. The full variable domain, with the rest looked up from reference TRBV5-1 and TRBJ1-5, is KAGVTQTPRYLIKTRGQQVTLSCSPISGHRSVSWYQQTPGQGLQFLFEYFSETQRNKGNFPGRFSGRQFSNSRSEMNVSTLELGDSALYLCASSYGTGDQPQHFGDGTRLSIL.

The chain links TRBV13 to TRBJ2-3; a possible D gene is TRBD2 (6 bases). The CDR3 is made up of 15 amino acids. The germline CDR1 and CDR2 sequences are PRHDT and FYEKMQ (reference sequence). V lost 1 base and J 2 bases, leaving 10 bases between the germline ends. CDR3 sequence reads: CASSLALAVTDTQYF. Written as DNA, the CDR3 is TGTGCCAGCAGCTTAGCCTTAGCGGTCACAGATACGCAGTATTTT.

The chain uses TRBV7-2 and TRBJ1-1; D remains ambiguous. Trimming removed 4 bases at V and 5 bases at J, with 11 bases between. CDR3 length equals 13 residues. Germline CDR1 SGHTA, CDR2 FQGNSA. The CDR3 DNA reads TGTGCCAGCAGCTCGGGGATAGCTACTGAAGCTTTCTTT. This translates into CASSSGIATEAFF.

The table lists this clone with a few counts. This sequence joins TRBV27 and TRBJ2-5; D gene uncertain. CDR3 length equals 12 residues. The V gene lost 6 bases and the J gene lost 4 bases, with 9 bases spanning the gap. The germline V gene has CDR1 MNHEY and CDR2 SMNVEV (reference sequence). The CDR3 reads CASRDPAETQYF. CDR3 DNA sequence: TGTGCCAGCAGGGACCCCGCAGAGACCCAGTACTTC.

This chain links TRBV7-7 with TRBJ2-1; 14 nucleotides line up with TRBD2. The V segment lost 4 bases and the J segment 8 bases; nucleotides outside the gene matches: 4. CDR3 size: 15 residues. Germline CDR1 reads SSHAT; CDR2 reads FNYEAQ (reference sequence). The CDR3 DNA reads TGTGCCAGCAGCTCGGGACTAGCGGGAGTGTATGAGCAGTTCTTC. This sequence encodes CASSSGLAGVYEQFF.

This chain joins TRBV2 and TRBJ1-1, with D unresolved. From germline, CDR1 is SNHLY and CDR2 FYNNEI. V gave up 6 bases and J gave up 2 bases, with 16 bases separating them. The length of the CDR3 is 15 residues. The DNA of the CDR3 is TGTGCCAGCAGACGAACGCGGACGGGAAACACTGAAGCTTTCTTT. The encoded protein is CASRRTRTGNTEAFF.

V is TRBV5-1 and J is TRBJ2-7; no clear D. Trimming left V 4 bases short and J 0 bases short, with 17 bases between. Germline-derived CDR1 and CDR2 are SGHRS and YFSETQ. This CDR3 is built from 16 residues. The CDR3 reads CASSLTRQGLSYEQYF. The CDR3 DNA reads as TGCGCCAGCAGCCTGACCCGACAAGGCCTCTCCTACGAGCAGTACTTC. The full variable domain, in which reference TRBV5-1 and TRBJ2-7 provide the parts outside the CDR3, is KAGVTQTPRYLIKTRGQQVTLSCSPISGHRSVSWYQQTPGQGLQFLFEYFSETQRNKGNFPGRFSGRQFSNSRSEMNVSTLELGDSALYLCASSLTRQGLSYEQYFGPGTRLTVT.

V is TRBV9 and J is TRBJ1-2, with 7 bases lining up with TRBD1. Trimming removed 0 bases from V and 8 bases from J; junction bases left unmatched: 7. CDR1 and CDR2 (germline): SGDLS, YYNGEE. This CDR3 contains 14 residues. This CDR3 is CASSVADREYGYTF. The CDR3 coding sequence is TGTGCCAGCAGCGTAGCCGACAGGGAATACGGCTACACCTTC.

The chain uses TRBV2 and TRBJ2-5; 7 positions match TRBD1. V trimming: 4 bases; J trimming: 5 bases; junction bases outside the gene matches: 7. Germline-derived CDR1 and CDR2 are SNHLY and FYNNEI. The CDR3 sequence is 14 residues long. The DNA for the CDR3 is TGTGCCAGCAGTGTTTCAGGGGGACCTGAGACCCAGTACTTC. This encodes CASSVSGGPETQYF.

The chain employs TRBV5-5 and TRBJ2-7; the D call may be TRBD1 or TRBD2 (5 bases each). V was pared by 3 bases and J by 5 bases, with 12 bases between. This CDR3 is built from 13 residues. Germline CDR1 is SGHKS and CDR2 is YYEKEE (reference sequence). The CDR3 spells CASSSGSTNEQYF. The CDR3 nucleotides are TGTGCCAGCAGCTCAGGGAGCACGAACGAGCAGTACTTC.

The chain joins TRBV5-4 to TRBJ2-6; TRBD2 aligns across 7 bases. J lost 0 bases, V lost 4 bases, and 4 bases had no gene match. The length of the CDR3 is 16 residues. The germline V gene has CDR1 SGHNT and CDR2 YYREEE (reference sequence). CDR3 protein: CASSRGVGSGANVLTF. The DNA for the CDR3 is TGTGCCAGCAGCCGGGGGGTCGGCTCTGGGGCCAACGTCCTGACTTTC.

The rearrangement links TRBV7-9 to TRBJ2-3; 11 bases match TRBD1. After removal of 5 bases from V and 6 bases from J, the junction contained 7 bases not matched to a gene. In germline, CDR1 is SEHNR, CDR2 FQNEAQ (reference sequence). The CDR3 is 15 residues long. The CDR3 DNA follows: TGTGCCAGCAGCCCGGACAGGGGGCGCTTTGATACGCAGTATTTT. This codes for CASSPDRGRFDTQYF.

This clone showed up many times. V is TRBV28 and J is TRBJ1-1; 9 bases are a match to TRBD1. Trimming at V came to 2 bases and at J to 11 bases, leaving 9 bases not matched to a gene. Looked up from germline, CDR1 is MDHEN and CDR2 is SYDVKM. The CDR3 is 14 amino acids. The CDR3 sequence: CASSLGDGTGRAFF. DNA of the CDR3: TGTGCCAGCAGTTTAGGGGATGGGACAGGGAGGGCTTTCTTT.

This CDR3 is CASSTRQGTETQYF. CDR3 in DNA: TGTGCCAGCAGCACTCGACAGGGTACGGAGACCCAGTACTTC. The V and J genes are TRBV9 and TRBJ2-5; TRBD1 matches at 7 bases. Per germline, CDR1 SGDLS and CDR2 YYNGEE. Trimming cost V 4 bases and J 5 bases; bases outside gene matches: 8. The CDR3 covers 14 residues.

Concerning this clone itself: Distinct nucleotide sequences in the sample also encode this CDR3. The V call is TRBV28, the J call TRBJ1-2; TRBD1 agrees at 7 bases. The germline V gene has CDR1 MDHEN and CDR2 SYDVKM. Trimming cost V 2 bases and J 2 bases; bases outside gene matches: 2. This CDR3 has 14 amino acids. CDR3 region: CASSLTTGNYGYTF. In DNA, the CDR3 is TGTGCCAGCAGTTTAACGACAGGGAACTATGGCTACACCTTC.

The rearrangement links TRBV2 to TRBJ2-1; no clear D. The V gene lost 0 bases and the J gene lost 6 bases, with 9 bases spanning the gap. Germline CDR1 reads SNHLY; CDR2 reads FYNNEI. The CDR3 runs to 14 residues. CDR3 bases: TGTGCCAGCAGTGAAGCGCTTCGAGTCAATGAGCAGTTCTTC. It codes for CASSEALRVNEQFF.